These T cell receptor beta chains were read from a single sample in a study of blood T cell repertoires in COVID-19. Sequencing used immunoSEQ multiplex PCR; TCRdb keeps in-frame clones, though not all of them. The sample carries some 250,000 clones, just over 85% recorded once. Sequenced input: PBMCs or T cells enriched from blood (not recorded which). The origin of the receptors is a man aged 18 to 30 who had recovered from COVID-19. Both conserved end residues are part of each CDR3. Fields, in order: D gene, clone size, V gene, J gene, CDR3 protein, CDR3 DNA. The D gene is left open where the match is weak. A row's size may be missing; if present it is once, few, many or a size class.

NA	NA	TRBV7-9	TRBJ2-2	CASSSYRTGELFF	TGTGCCAGCAGCTCCTACAGGACCGGGGAGCTGTTTTTT
TRBD1	NA	TRBV5-1	TRBJ1-1	CASSQQGEVEAFF	TGCGCCAGCAGCCAACAGGGGGAGGTTGAAGCTTTCTTT
NA	once	TRBV2	TRBJ1-1	CASSDEVNTEAFF	TGTGCCAGCAGTGATGAGGTGAACACTGAAGCTTTCTTT
TRBD1	NA	TRBV7-6	TRBJ2-1	CASSDRTGGNNEQFF	TGTGCCAGCAGCGACCGGACAGGGGGGAACAATGAGCAGTTCTTC
TRBD2	NA	TRBV3-1/TRBV3-2	TRBJ2-2	CASSQEGTSGGLNTGELFF	TGTGCCAGCAGCCAAGAGGGAACTAGCGGGGGGCTAAACACCGGGGAGCTGTTTTTT
NA	NA	TRBV28	TRBJ2-7	CASSFRGSSYEQYF	TGTGCCAGCAGTTTCAGGGGAAGCTCCTACGAGCAGTACTTC
NA	NA	TRBV5-1	TRBJ2-5	CASSPQWVQETQYF	TGCGCCAGCAGCCCACAGTGGGTCCAAGAGACCCAGTACTTC
TRBD2	NA	TRBV6-4	TRBJ2-1	CASSASGLAPYNEQFF	TGTGCCAGCAGTGCTTCTGGACTAGCCCCCTACAATGAGCAGTTCTTC
NA	once	TRBV15	TRBJ2-7	CATSIYRKREQYF	TGTGCCACCAGCATTTACAGGAAACGCGAGCAGTACTTC
TRBD1	NA	TRBV27	TRBJ2-1	CASSLIWDRGHEQFF	TGTGCCAGCAGTTTAATTTGGGACAGGGGCCATGAGCAGTTCTTC
NA	few	TRBV28	TRBJ2-1	CASSSRWSSYNEQFF	TGTGCCAGCAGTTCTAGGTGGAGCTCCTACAATGAGCAGTTCTTC
NA	NA	TRBV20-1	TRBJ2-3	CSASYTGESTDTQYF	TGCAGTGCTAGTTACACCGGGGAGAGCACAGATACGCAGTATTTT